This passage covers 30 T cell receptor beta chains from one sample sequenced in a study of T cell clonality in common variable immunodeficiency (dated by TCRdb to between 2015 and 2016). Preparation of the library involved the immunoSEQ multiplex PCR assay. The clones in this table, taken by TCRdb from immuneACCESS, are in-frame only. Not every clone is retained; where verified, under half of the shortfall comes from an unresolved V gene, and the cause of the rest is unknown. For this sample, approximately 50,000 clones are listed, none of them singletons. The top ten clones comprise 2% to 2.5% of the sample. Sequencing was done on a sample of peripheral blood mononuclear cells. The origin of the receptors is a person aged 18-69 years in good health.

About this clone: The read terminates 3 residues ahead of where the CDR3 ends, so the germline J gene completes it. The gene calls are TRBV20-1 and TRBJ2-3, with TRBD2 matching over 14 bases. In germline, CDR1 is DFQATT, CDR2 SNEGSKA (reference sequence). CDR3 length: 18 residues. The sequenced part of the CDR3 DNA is TGCAGTGCTAGAGTGTTTGAGAGGACTAGCGGGGGGAGAGAGACG. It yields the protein CSARVFERTSGGRET. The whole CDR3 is CSARVFERTSGGRETQYF.

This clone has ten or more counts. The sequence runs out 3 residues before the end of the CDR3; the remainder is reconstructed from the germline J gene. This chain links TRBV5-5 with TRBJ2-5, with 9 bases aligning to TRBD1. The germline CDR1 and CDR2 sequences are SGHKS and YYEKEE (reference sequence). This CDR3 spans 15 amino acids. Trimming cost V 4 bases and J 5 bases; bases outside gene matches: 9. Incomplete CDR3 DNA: TGTGCCAGCAGCGCCAGGACAGGGGAAGGGGAGACC. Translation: CASSARTGEGET. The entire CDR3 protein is CASSARTGEGETQYF.

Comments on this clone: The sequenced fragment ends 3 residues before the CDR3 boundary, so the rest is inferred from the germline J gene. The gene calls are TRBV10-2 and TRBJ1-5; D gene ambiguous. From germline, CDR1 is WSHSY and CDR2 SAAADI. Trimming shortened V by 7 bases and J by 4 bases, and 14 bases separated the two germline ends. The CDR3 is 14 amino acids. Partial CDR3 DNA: TGCGCCAGCACGACCGGCGGGCAAAATCAGCCC. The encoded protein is CASTTGGQNQP. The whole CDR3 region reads CASTTGGQNQPQHF.

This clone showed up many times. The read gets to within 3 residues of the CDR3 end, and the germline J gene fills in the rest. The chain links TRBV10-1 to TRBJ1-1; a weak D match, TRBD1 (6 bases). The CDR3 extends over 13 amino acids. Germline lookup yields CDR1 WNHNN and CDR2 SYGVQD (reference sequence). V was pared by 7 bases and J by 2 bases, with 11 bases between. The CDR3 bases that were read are TGCGCCAGCACCCCGGGGACAAACACTGAA. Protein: CASTPGTNTE. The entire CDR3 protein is CASTPGTNTEAFF.

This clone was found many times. The covered CDR3 bases are TGTGCCAGCAGTGGGGAGGGGGCATACAATGAG. Translation gives CASSGEGAYNE. The entire CDR3 protein is CASSGEGAYNEQFF. The chain employs TRBV12-3 or TRBV12-4 and TRBJ2-1; D is perhaps TRBD1 or TRBD2 (7 bases each). The read gets to within 3 residues of the CDR3 end, and the germline J gene fills in the rest. V shed 5 bases and J shed 4 bases, with 12 bases lying between them. The CDR3 has 14 residues.

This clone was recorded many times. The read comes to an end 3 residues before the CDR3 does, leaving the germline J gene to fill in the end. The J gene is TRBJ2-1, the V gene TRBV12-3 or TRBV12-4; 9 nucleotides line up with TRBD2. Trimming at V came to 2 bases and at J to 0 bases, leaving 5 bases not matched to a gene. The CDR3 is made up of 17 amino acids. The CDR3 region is CASSLWYSGSSYNEQFF. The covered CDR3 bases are TGTGCCAGCAGTTTATGGTATAGCGGGAGCTCCTACAATGAG.

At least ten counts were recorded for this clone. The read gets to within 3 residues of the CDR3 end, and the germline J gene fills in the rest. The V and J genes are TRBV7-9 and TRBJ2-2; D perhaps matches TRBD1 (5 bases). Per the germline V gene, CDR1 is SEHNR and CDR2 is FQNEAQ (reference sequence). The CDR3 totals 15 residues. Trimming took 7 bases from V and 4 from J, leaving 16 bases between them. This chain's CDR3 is CASKLTAGSTGELFF. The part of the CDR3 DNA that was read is TGTGCCAGCAAGCTCACCGCAGGGTCCACCGGGGAG. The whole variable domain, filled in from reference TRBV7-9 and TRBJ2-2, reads DTGVSQNPRHKITKRGQNVTFRCDPISEHNRLYWYRQTLGQGPEFLTYFQNEAQLEKSRLLSDRFSAERPKGSFSTLEIQRTEQGDSAMYLCASKLTAGSTGELFFGEGSRLTVL.

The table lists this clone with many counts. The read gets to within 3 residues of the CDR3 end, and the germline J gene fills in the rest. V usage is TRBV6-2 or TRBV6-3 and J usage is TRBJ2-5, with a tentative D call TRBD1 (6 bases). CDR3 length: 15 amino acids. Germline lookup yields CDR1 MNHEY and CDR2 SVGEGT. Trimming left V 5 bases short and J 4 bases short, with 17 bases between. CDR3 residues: CASSPGRGLRETQYF. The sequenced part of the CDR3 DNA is TGTGCCAGCAGTCCCGGAAGGGGGTTACGAGAGACC.

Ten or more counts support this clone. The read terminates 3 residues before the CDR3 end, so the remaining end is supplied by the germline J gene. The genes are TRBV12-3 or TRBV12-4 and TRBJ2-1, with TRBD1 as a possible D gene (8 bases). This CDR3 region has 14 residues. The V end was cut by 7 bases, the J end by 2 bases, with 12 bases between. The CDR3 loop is CASNTGGAYNEQFF. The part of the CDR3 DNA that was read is TGTGCCAGCAATACAGGGGGGGCCTACAATGAG.

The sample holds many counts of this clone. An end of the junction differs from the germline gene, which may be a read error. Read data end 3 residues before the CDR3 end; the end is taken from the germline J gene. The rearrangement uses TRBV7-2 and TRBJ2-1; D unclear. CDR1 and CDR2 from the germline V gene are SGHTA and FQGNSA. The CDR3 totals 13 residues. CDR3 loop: CASSGPPYNEQFF. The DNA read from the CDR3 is TGTGCCAGCAGCGGGCCACCCTATAATGAG.

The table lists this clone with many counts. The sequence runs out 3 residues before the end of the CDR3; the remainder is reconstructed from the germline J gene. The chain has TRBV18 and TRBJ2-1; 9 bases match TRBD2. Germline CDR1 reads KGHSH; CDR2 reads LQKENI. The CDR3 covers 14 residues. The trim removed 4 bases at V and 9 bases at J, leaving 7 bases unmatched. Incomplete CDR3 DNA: TGTGCCAGCTCACGAGAGCGGGAGGATTTTGAG. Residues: CASSREREDFE. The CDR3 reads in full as CASSREREDFEQFF.

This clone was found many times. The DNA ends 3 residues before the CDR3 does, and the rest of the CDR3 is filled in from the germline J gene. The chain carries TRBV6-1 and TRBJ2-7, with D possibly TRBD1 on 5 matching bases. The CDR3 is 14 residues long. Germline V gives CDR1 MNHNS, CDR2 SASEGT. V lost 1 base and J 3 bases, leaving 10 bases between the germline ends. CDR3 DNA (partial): TGTGCCAGCAGTGAAGGGTGGGGCCGCTACGAG. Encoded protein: CASSEGWGRYE. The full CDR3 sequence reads CASSEGWGRYEQYF.

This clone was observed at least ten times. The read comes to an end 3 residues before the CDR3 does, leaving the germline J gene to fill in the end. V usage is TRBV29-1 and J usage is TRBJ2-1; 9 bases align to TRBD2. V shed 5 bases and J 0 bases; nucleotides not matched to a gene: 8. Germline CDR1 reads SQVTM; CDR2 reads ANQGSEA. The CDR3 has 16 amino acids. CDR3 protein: CSVRPSGESSYNEQFF. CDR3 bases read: TGCAGCGTTCGACCTAGCGGGGAGAGCTCCTACAATGAG.

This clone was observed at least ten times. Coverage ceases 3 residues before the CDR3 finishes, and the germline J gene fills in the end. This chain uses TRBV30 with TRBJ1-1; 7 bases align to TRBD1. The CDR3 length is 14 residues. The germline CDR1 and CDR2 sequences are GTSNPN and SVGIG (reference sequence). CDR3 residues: CAWSYGQDLGLAFF. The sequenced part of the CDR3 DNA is TGTGCCTGGAGTTATGGACAGGACCTTGGCCTG.

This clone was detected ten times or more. The sequenced part of the CDR3 DNA is TGTGCCAGTCAAATTGGGGGGGATCTC. As protein: CASQIGGDL. The entire CDR3 protein reads CASQIGGDLLTF. This chain connects TRBV19 to TRBJ2-6; 7 positions match TRBD2. The read ends 3 residues early relative to the CDR3; the germline J gene fills the gap. The CDR3 is made up of 12 amino acids. Germline loops: CDR1 LNHDA, CDR2 SQIVND (reference sequence).

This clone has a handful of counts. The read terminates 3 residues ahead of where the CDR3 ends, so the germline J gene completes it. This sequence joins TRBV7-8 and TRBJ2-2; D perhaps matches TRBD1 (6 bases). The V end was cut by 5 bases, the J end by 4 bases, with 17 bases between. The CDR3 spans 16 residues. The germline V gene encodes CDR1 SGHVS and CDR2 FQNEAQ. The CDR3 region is CASSRGGASLTGELFF. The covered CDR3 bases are TGTGCCAGCAGCAGAGGGGGAGCCAGTCTCACCGGGGAG.

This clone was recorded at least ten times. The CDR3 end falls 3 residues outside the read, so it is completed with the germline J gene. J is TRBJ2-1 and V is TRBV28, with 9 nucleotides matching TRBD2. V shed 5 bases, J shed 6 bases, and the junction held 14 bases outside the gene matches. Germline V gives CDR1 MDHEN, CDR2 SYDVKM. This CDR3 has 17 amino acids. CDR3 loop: CASSPAPWREGSNEQFF. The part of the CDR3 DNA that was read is TGTGCCAGCAGTCCCGCCCCTTGGCGGGAGGGCTCCAATGAG.

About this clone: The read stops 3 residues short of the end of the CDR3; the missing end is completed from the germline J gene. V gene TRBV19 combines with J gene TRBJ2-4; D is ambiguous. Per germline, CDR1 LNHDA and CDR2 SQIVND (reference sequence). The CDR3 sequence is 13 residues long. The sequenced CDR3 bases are TGTGCCAGTAGCGCTGGTGGCTGGTATGGT. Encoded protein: CASSAGGWYG. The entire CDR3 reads CASSAGGWYGQYF. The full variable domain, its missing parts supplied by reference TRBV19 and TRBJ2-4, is DGGITQSPKYLFRKEGQNVTLSCEQNLNHDAMYWYRQDPGQGLRLIYYSQIVNDFQKGDIAEGYSVSREKKESFPLTVTSAQKNPTAFYLCASSAGGWYGQYFGAGTRLSVL.

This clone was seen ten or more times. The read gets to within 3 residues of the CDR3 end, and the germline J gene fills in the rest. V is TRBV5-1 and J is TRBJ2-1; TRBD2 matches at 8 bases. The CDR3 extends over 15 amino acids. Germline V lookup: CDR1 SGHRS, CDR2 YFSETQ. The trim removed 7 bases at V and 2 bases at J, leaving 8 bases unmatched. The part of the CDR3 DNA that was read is TGCGCCAGCCTTTCCACTAGCGGAGCCTACAATGAG. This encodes CASLSTSGAYNE. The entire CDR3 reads CASLSTSGAYNEQFF.

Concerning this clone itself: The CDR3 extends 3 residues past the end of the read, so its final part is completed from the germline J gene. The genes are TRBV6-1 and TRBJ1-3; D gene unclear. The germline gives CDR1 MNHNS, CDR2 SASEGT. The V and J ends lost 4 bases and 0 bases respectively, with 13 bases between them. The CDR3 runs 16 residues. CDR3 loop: CASSGSTPISGNTIYF. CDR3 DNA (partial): TGTGCCAGCAGTGGGTCCACACCGATCTCTGGAAACACC.

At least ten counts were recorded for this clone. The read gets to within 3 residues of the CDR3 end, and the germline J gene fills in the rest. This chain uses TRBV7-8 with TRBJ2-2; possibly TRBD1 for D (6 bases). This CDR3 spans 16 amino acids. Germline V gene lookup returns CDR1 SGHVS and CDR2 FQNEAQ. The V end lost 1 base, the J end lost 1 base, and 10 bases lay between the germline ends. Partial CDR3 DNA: TGTGCCAGCAGCTTAGACAGGGCGAGGAACACCGGGGAG. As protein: CASSLDRARNTGE. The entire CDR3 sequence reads CASSLDRARNTGELFF.

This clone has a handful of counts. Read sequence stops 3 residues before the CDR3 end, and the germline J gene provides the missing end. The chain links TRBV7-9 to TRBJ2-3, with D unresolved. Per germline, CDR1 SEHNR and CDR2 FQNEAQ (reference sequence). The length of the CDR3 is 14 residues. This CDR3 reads CASSLLGHDQPQYF. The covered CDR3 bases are TGTGCCAGCAGCTTATTAGGGCATGATCAGCCG. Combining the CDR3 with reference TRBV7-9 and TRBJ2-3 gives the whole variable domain DTGVSQNPRHKITKRGQNVTFRCDPISEHNRLYWYRQTLGQGPEFLTYFQNEAQLEKSRLLSDRFSAERPKGSFSTLEIQRTEQGDSAMYLCASSLLGHDQPQYFGPGTRLTVL.

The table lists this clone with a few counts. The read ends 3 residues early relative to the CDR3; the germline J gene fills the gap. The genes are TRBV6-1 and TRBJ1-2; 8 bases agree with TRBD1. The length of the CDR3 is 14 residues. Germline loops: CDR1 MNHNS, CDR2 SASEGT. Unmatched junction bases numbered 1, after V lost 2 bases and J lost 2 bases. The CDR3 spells CASSEPGGNYGYTF. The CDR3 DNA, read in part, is TGTGCCAGCAGTGAACCAGGGGGCAACTATGGC.

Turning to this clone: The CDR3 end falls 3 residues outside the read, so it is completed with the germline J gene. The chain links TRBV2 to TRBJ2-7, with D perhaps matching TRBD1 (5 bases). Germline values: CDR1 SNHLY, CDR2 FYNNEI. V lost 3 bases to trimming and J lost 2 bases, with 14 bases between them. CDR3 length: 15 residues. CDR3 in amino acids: CASSERQNLAYEQYF. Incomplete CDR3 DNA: TGTGCCAGCAGTGAGAGACAGAACCTTGCCTACGAG.

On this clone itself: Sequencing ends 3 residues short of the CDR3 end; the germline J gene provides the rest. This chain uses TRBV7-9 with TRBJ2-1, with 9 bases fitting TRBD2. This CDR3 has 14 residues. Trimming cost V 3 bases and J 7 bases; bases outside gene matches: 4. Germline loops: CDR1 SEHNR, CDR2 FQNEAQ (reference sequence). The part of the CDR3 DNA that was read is TGTGCCAGCAGCTTTAGCGGGAGTGGGAATGAG. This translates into CASSFSGSGNE. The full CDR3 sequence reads CASSFSGSGNEQFF.

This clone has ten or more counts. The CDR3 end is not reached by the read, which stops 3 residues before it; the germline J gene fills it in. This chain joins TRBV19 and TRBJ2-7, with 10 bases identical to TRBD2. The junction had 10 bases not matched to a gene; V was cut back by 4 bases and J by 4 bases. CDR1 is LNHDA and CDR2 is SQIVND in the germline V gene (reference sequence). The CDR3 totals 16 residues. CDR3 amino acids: CASSTPSSGGRYEQYF. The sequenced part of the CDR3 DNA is TGTGCCAGTAGTACCCCCTCTAGCGGGGGTCGTTACGAG. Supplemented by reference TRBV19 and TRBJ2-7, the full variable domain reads DGGITQSPKYLFRKEGQNVTLSCEQNLNHDAMYWYRQDPGQGLRLIYYSQIVNDFQKGDIAEGYSVSREKKESFPLTVTSAQKNPTAFYLCASSTPSSGGRYEQYFGPGTRLTVT.

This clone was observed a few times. This CDR3 reads CASSPWDRGNQPQHF. CDR3 DNA, as far as it was read: TGTGCCAGCAGCCCCTGGGACAGGGGCAATCAGCCC. V gene TRBV5-5 combines with J gene TRBJ1-5; TRBD1 agrees at 9 bases. Read coverage stops 3 residues before the CDR3 terminus; the germline J gene supplies the remainder. The CDR3 extends over 15 amino acids. V dropped 4 bases and J dropped 2; count of bases not matched to a gene: 4. CDR1 SGHKS and CDR2 YYEKEE come from the germline V gene (reference sequence). Full variable domain (remainder filled in from reference TRBV5-5 and TRBJ1-5): DAGVTQSPTHLIKTRGQQVTLRCSPISGHKSVSWYQQVLGQGPQFIFQYYEKEERGRGNFPDRFSARQFPNYSSELNVNALLLGDSALYLCASSPWDRGNQPQHFGDGTRLSIL.

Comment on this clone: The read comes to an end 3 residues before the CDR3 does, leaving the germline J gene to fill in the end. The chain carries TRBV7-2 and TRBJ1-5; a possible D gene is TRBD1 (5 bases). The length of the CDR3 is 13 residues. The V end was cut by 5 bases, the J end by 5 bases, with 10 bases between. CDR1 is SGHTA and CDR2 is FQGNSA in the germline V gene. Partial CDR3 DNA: TGTGCCAGCAGCCCCCAGGGTTATCAGCCC. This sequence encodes CASSPQGYQP. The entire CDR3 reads CASSPQGYQPQHF.

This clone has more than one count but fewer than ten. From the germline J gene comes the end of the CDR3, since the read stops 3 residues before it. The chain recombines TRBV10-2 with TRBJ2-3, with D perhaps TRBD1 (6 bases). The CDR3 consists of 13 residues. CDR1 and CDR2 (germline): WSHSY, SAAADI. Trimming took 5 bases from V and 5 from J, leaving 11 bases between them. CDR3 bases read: TGCGCCAGCAGTATATTAGGGGGAGATACG. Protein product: CASSILGGDT. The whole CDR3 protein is CASSILGGDTQYF.

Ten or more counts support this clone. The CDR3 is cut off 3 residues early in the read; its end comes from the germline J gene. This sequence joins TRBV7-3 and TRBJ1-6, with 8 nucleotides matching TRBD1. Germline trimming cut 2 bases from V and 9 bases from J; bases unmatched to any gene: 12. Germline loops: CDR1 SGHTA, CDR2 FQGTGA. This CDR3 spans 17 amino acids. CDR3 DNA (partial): TGTGCCAGCAGCTTACACCCCGGACAGGGTGGAGGTTCACCC. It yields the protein CASSLHPGQGGGSP. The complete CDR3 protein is CASSLHPGQGGGSPLHF. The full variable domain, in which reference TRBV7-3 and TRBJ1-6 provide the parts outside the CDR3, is GAGVSQTPSNKVTEKGKYVELRCDPISGHTALYWYRQSLGQGPEFLIYFQGTGAADDSGLPNDRFFAVRPEGSVSTLKIQRTERGDSAVYLCASSLHPGQGGGSPLHFGNGTRLTVT.